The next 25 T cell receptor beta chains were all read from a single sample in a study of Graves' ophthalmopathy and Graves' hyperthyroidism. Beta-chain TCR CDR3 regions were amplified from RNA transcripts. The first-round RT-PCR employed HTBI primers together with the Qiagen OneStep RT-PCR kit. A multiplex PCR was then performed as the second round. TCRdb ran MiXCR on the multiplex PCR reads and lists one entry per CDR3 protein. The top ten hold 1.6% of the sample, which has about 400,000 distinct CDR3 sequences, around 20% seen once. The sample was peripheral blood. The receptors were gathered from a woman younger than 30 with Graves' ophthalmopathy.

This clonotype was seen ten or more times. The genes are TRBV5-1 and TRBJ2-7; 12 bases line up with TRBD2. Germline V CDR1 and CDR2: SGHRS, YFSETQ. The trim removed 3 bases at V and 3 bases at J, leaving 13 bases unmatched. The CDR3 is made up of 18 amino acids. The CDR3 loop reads CASSSQSGTSGSVYEQYF. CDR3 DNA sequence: TGCGCCAGCAGCTCACAATCCGGGACTAGCGGGTCGGTCTACGAGCAGTACTTC. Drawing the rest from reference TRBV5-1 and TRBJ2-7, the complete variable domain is KAGVTQTPRYLIKTRGQQVTLSCSPISGHRSVSWYQQTPGQGLQFLFEYFSETQRNKGNFPGRFSGRQFSNSRSEMNVSTLELGDSALYLCASSSQSGTSGSVYEQYFGPGTRLTVT.

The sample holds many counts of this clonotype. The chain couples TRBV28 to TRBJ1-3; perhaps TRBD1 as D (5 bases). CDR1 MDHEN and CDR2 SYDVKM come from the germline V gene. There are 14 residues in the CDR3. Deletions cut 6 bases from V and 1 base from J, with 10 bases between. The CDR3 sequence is CASRPGGSGNTIYF. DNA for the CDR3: TGTGCCAGCAGACCGGGGGGGTCTGGAAACACCATATATTTT. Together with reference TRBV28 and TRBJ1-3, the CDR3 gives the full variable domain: DVKVTQSSRYLVKRTGEKVFLECVQDMDHENMFWYRQDPGLGLRLIYFSYDVKMKEKGDIPEGYSVSREKKERFSLILESASTNQTSMYLCASRPGGSGNTIYFGEGSWLTVV.

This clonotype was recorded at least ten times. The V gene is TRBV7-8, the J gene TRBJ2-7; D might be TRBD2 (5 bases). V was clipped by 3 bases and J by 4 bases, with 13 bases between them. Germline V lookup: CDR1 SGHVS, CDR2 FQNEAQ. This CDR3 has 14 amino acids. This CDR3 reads CASSFLGIIYEQYF. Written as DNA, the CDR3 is TGTGCCAGCAGCTTCCTCGGGATTATTTACGAGCAGTACTTC.

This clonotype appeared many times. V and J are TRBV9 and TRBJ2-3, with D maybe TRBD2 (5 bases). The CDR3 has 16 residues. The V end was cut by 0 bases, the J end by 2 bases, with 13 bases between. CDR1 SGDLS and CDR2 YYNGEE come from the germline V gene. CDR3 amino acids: CASSVGSSYLTDTQYF. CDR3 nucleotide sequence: TGTGCCAGCAGCGTAGGCTCTAGCTACCTCACAGATACGCAGTATTTT.

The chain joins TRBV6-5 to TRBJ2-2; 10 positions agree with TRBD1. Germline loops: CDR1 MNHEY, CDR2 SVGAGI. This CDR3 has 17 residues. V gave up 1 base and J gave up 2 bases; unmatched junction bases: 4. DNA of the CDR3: TGTGCCAGCAGTTACTTGGGGACAGGGGAAAACACCGGGGAGCTGTTTTTT. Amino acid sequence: CASSYLGTGENTGELFF.

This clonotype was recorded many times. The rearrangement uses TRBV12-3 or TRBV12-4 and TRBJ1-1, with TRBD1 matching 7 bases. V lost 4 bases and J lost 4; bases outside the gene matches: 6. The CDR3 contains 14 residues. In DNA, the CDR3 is TGTGCCAGCAGTTACTCCGCAGGGGGCACTGAAGCTTTCTTT. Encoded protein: CASSYSAGGTEAFF.

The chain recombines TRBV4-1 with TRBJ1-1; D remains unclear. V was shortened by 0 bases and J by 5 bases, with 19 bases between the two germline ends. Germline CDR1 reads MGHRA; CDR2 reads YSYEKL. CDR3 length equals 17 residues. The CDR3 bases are TGCGCCAGCAGCCAAGATTTTTGGCCGGACCCTGGGACTGAAGCTTTCTTT. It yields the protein CASSQDFWPDPGTEAFF.

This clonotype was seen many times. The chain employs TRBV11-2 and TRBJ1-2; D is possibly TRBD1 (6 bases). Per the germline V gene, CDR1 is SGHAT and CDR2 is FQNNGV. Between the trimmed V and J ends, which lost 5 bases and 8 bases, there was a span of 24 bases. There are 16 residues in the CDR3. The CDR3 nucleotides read TGTGCCAGCAGCCTATACGATGGCAGGGGAGGTGAAGGCTACACCTTC. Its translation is CASSLYDGRGGEGYTF.

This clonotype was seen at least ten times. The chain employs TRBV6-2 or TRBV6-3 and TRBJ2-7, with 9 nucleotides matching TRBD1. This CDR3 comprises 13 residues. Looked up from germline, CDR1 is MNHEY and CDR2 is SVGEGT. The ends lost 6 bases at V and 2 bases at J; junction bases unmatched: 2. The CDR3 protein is CASRQGAAYEQYF. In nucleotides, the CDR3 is TGTGCCAGCAGACAGGGGGCTGCCTACGAGCAGTACTTC.

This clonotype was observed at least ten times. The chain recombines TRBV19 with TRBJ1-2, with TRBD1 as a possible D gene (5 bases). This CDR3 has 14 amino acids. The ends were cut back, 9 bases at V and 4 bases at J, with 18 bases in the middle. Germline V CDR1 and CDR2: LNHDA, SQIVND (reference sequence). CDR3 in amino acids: CASKRGRNIYGYTF. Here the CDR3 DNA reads TGTGCCAGCAAGAGGGGACGGAATATCTATGGCTACACCTTC.

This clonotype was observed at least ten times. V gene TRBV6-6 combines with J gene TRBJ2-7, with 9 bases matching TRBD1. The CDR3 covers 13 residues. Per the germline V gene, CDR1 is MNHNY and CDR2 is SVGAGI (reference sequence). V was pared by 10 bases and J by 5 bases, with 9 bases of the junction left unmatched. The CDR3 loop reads CATQQGAKNEQYF. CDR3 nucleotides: TGTGCCACCCAACAGGGGGCGAAGAACGAGCAGTACTTC.

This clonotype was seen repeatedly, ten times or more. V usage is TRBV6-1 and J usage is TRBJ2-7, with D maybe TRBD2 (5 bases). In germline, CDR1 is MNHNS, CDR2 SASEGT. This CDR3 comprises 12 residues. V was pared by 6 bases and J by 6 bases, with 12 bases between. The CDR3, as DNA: TGTGCCAGCAGCGAGCCGGGGTTCGAGCAGTACTTC. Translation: CASSEPGFEQYF.

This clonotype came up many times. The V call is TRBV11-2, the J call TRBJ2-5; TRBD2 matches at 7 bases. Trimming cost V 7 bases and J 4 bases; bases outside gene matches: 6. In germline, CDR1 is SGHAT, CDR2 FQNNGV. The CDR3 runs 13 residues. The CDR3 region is CASTLGGIETQYF. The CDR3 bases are TGTGCCAGCACCCTGGGGGGGATAGAGACCCAGTACTTC.

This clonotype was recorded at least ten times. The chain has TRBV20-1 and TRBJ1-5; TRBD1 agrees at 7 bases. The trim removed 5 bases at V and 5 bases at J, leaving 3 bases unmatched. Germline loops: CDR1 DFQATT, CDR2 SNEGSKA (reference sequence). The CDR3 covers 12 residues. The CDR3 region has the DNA TGCAGTGCTCAGGGGGGGTATCAGCCCCAGCATTTT. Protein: CSAQGGYQPQHF.

The CDR3 coding sequence is TGTGCCAGTAGTATTGATGACGCGAACACTGAAGCTTTCTTT. Translating gives CASSIDDANTEAFF. The chain employs TRBV19 and TRBJ1-1; the D is unclear. This CDR3 is built from 14 residues. V was cut by 3 bases and J by 1 base, with 9 bases left in between. CDR1 and CDR2 (germline): LNHDA, SQIVND (reference sequence).

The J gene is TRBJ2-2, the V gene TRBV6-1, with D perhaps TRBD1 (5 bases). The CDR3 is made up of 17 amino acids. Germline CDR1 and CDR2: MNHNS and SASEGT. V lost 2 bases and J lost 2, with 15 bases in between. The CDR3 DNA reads TGTGCCAGCAGTGAATGGGCAGGGCGACAAAACACCGGGGAGCTGTTTTTT. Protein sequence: CASSEWAGRQNTGELFF.

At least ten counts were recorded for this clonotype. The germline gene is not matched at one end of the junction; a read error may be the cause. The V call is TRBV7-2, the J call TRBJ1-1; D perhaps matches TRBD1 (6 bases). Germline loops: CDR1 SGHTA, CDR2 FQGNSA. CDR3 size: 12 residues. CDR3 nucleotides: TGTGCCAGCAGCTTACAAATACAGGGCCTTTGCTTT. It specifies CASSLQIQGLCF.

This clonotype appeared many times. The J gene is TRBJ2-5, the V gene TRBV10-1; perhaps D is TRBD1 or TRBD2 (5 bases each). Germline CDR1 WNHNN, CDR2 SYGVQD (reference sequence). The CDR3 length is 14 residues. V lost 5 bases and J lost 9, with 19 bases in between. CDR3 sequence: CASSSPGTPSAQYF. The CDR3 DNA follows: TGCGCCAGCAGTTCCCCCGGGACGCCAAGTGCCCAGTACTTC.

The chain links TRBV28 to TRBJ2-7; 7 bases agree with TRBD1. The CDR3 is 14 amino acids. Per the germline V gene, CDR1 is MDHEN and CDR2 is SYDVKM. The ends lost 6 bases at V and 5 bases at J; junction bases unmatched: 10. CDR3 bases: TGTGCCAGCAGAAAAGCAGGGGGTGGGGACGAGCAGTACTTC. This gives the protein CASRKAGGGDEQYF.

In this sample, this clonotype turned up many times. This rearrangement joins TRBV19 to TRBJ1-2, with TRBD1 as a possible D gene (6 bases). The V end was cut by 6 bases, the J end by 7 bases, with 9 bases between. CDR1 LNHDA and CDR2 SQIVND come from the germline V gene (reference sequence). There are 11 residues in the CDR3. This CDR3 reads CASRHRAGYTF. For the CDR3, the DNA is TGTGCCAGTAGACACAGGGCTGGCTACACCTTC.

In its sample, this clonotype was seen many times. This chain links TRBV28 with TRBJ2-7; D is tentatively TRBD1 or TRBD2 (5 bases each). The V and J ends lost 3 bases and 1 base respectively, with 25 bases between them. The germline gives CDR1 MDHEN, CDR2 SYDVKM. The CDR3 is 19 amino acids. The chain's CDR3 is CASSFKGSRAQTFSYEQYF. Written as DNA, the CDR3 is TGTGCCAGCAGTTTTAAGGGGAGCCGTGCCCAGACCTTTTCCTACGAGCAGTACTTC.

CDR3 nucleotide sequence: TGCAGTGCCGCCATGGGCCCTAGCGTAACCACAGATACGCAGTATTTT. Translated, it gives CSAAMGPSVTTDTQYF. The chain employs TRBV20-1 and TRBJ2-3, with D possibly TRBD2 on 6 matching bases. This CDR3 comprises 16 residues. With 6 bases removed from V and 2 bases from J, the gap between germline ends came to 21 bases. Germline V lookup: CDR1 DFQATT, CDR2 SNEGSKA (reference sequence).

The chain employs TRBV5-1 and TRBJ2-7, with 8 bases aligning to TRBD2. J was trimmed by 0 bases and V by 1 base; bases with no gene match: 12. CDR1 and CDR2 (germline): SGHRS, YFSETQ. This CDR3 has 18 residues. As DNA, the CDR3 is TGCGCCAGCAGCTTGCGGACCACGGCGGGGGGTTCCTCCTACGAGCAGTACTTC. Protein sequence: CASSLRTTAGGSSYEQYF.

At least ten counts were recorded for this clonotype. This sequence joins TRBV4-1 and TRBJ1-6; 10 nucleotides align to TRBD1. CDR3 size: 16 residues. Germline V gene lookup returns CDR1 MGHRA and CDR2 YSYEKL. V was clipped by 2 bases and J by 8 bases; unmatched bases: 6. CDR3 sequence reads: CASSQTPDRGDSPLHF. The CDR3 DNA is TGCGCCAGCAGCCAAACCCCGGACAGGGGGGATTCACCCCTCCACTTT.

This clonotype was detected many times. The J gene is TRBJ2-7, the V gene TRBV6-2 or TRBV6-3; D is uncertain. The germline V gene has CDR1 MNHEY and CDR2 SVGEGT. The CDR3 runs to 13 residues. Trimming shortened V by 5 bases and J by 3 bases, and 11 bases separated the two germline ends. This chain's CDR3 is CASSTPGFYEQYF. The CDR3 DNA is TGTGCCAGCAGTACCCCCGGGTTCTACGAGCAGTACTTC.